This T cell receptor beta chain emerged from a study of blood T cell repertoires in COVID-19. Study-wide context: T cells, B-cell-depleted T cells, or PBMCs supplied cDNA or gDNA.

Original analysis: Quantification of nucleated cells was approximated via reference gene primer amplification. TCRdb's copy holds only in-frame clones and misses some; the assay was immunoSEQ multiplex PCR. V and J calls and clone size come straight from that table; D and trimming were deduced from the DNA. Altogether hundreds of thousands of clones are present, almost 85% being singletons, with the ten largest covering 1.5% to 2%. CDR1 is SNHLY, CDR2 FYNNEI, per germline. The CDR3 is made up of 13 amino acids. V shed 7 bases and J 4 bases; nucleotides not matched to a gene: 6. The sequencing input was peripheral blood. The TCR originated in a woman older than 75 with acute or convalescent COVID-19. The chain has TRBV2 and TRBJ2-5; 7 bases match TRBD2. The chain's CDR3 is CASIARETETQYF. The DNA for the CDR3 is TGTGCCAGCATTGCGCGGGAGACAGAGACCCAGTACTTC.